Here is one TCR beta chain with its context. No cognate antigen has been identified for it. With the read ending 3 residues before the CDR3 end, the germline J gene is used to fill in that end. This record belongs to a study of T cells in women clearing cervical HPV infection (dated by TCRdb to the late 2010s). Background on the whole study: Cases were some 24 women with histologically confirmed HPV16-related CIN3 or worse, including a couple of invasive cancers. In the parent cohort, some 10,000 women aged 18 or older were enrolled in Guanacaste, Costa Rica, during about 1993 to 1995 and were followed for six to seven years. Cases and controls were matched on age within five years and on year of sample collection. Cases had a median age of approximately 35 years compared with 37 to 40 for controls, and baseline characteristics showed no significant differences between the groups. The exploratory proof-of-principle case-control study was nested within the Guanacaste HPV Natural History Study in Costa Rica and compared TCR repertoires across cervical HPV16 outcomes. Blood from cases was collected at the visit at which the lesion was first identified, whereas blood from controls was collected once infection was no longer detected. Five blinded duplicates per group were added as quality controls, giving some 60 samples: 50 or so participants and roughly ten replicates. For cases, a median interval of nearly 150 days, with an interquartile range of 90 to 200 days, was observed between lesion detection and blood sampling. The 20 to 25 controls were women who cleared a single incident HPV16 infection within 12 months without developing precancer or cancer. HLA typing was available for only a few women, so HLA type could not be excluded as a confounder. The paper as a whole reports these results and caveats: Cases had lower TRBV6-7 relative abundance than controls (approximately 0.11% versus 0.16%; Bonferroni P = 0.0008). Random forest classifiers that combined richness and V gene abundances separated cases from controls with an estimated AUC of approximately 0.79. Because the number of T cells in each sample was unknown, differences in richness could reflect differing T-cell content rather than repertoire biology. TCR repertoire richness was significantly higher in CIN3+ cases than in controls across sequencing depths, while evenness did not differ. Because of the cross-sectional design, the study could not determine whether the associations came before infection or resulted from infection, and neither effector/memory subsets nor HPV-specific T cells were isolated.

TCR beta CDR3 regions were amplified by multiplex PCR using the immunoSEQ assay from an average of around 1,200 ng genomic DNA per sample. To correct primer bias, the assay used a complete synthetic TCR repertoire to set an amplification baseline. Amplicons were sequenced on the Illumina platform. In the source study's methods: Sequence errors were corrected by clustering with frequency ratios and a modified nearest-neighbor algorithm, and the sequences were then analyzed in the immunoSEQ Analyzer using IMGT gene definitions. TCR richness and evenness were averaged over 20 rarefaction repeats at each rarefaction depth, excluding samples with fewer sequences than the depth. Wilcoxon rank sum tests with FDR correction were used to compare V, D and J gene relative abundances between the groups. For the blinded duplicates, the intraclass correlation was 95% to 96% for TCR richness and averaged 76.4% across about 64 gene segments. TCRdb took over this immuneACCESS table, retaining in-frame rearrangements with V and J assigned. Such tables are incomplete; in checked studies, under half of the missing clones stem from an unresolved V gene, and the remainder is unexplained. That table is the source of V, J and clone size, and D and trimming were worked out from the DNA. The sample's clone listing holds roughly 15,000 clones. The ten largest make up about 10% of the sample.

From the cysteine through the phenylalanine, the CDR3 covers 15 amino acids. Shown are 36 bases from within the CDR3, in frame from base 1. The germline V gene encodes CDR1 SGHVS and CDR2 FQNEAQ. Every participant had a single incident cervical HPV16 infection, and women with prevalent HPV16 infections were excluded. Cervical HPV DNA was detected by MY09/MY11 PCR, and genotyping was performed by dot-blot hybridization. Fifteen mL of heparinized blood was centrifuged, after which the buffy coat was aliquoted, frozen at -30 degrees C, and then stored at -80 degrees C. QIAGEN kits were used to extract genomic DNA from buffy coat specimens.

Sequencing was performed on blood buffy coat. The chain employs TRBV7-8 and TRBJ1-2, and 12 junction bases match TRBD1. The receptor comes from a woman between 18 and 69 years old with a cervical HPV16 infection that either progressed to CIN3+ or cleared (not recorded which). Here the CDR3 is given as CASSLTGQGADGYTF. Partial CDR3 DNA: TGTGCCAGCAGCTTAACGGGACAGGGGGCGGACGGC.